The 15 T cell receptor beta chains below come from one sample, sequenced in a study of early stage breast cancer tumors. The assay was immunoSEQ multiplex PCR, and TCRdb's table has in-frame clones only and misses some. The sample comprises roughly 19,000 clones, 60% to 85% of which are singletons, and about a quarter rests with the top ten. Sequencing input: blood. The receptors here all came from a person in their sixties or seventies with breast cancer.

The chain combines TRBV6-5 with TRBJ2-6; D uncertain. Trimming removed 1 base from V and 0 bases from J, with 7 bases in between. The CDR3 loop spans 16 amino acids. Germline CDR1 and CDR2: MNHEY and SVGAGI. For the CDR3, the DNA is TGTGCCAGCAGTTACTTGGCGGACTCTGGGGCCAACGTCCTGACTTTC. This codes for CASSYLADSGANVLTF.

This rearrangement joins TRBV19 to TRBJ2-1; 7 positions match TRBD1. Trimming cost V 5 bases and J 5 bases; bases outside gene matches: 12. The CDR3 consists of 16 residues. Germline V gene data show CDR1 as LNHDA and CDR2 as SQIVND (reference sequence). The CDR3 is CASSVRQGRTDNEQFF. CDR3 nucleotide sequence: TGTGCCAGTAGTGTTCGACAGGGAAGGACGGACAATGAGCAGTTCTTC.

This chain connects TRBV9 to TRBJ2-5; 11 bases map to TRBD2. Trimming at V came to 2 bases and at J to 0 bases, leaving 6 bases not matched to a gene. Germline-derived CDR1 and CDR2 are SGDLS and YYNGEE. CDR3 length: 17 residues. The CDR3 here is CASSVLAGGMYQETQYF. CDR3 coding DNA: TGTGCCAGCAGCGTGCTAGCGGGGGGCATGTACCAAGAGACCCAGTACTTC.

Only one count was recorded for this clone. J is TRBJ2-1 and V is TRBV6-1; the D is unclear. This CDR3 is built from 14 residues. Germline CDR1 reads MNHNS; CDR2 reads SASEGT. Trimming stripped 7 bases from V and 7 bases from J, with 17 bases between. CDR3 bases: TGTGCCAGCAACATAGTACCCCACCGGAATGAGCAGTTCTTC. Its protein is CASNIVPHRNEQFF.

V usage is TRBV19 and J usage is TRBJ2-7; D remains ambiguous. Germline-derived CDR1 and CDR2 are LNHDA and SQIVND (reference sequence). Trimming pared 8 bases from V and 2 bases from J, leaving 7 bases between. The CDR3 consists of 11 residues. The CDR3 DNA follows: TGTGCCAGTCGGTCAGCCTACGAGCAGTACTTC. Residues: CASRSAYEQYF.

The CDR3 here is CASSQGLVQETQYF. DNA of the CDR3: TGTGCCAGCAGCCAAGGACTAGTCCAAGAGACCCAGTACTTC. The chain uses TRBV5-6 and TRBJ2-5, with TRBD2 identical over 7 bases. This CDR3 region has 14 residues. The V gene end was trimmed by 4 bases and the J gene end by 1 base; junction bases not matched to a gene: 4. CDR1 is SGHDT and CDR2 is YYEEEE in the germline V gene.

This clone was observed a single time. The chain employs TRBV29-1 and TRBJ1-2; unclear D gene. The CDR3 spans 14 residues. Germline V gives CDR1 SQVTM, CDR2 ANQGSEA. The V end lost 2 bases, the J end lost 4 bases, and 14 bases lay between the germline ends. CDR3 region: CSVELGPNVYGYTF. CDR3 nucleotides: TGCAGCGTTGAACTCGGCCCAAACGTCTATGGCTACACCTTC.

The chain employs TRBV4-2 and TRBJ2-3; 10 bases are a match to TRBD2. After removal of 0 bases from V and 2 bases from J, the junction contained 8 bases not matched to a gene. Germline-derived CDR1 and CDR2 are LGHNA and YNFKEQ. CDR3 length: 18 amino acids. The DNA of the CDR3 is TGTGCCAGCAGCCAAGATTTATCCAGCGGGGGGGACACAGATACGCAGTATTTT. Protein sequence: CASSQDLSSGGDTDTQYF.

J is TRBJ2-5 and V is TRBV27, with D perhaps matching TRBD2 (5 bases). The CDR3 extends over 14 amino acids. Trimming took off 4 bases at V and 0 bases at J, with 9 bases between the two ends. CDR1 and CDR2 from the germline V gene are MNHEY and SMNVEV (reference sequence). The CDR3 is CASSYGDHQETQYF. The CDR3 DNA sequence: TGTGCCAGCAGTTACGGGGATCACCAAGAGACCCAGTACTTC.

This clone has a handful of counts. V and J are TRBV19 and TRBJ1-5, with D tentatively TRBD1 (6 bases). CDR1 LNHDA and CDR2 SQIVND come from the germline V gene (reference sequence). The CDR3 is made up of 17 amino acids. V lost 3 bases and J lost 2, with 17 bases in between. CDR3 coding DNA: TGTGCCAGTAGTATGAGGTACAGGGAAGGTGGCAATCAGCCCCAGCATTTT. This encodes CASSMRYREGGNQPQHF.

This chain uses TRBV19 with TRBJ1-4; TRBD1 might be the D (6 bases). The length of the CDR3 is 15 residues. V gave up 3 bases and J gave up 6 bases, with 14 bases separating them. From germline, CDR1 is LNHDA and CDR2 SQIVND (reference sequence). The CDR3 here is CASSMGAAVDEKLFF. In nucleotides, the CDR3 is TGTGCCAGTAGTATGGGGGCCGCGGTGGATGAAAAACTGTTTTTT. The full variable domain, completed using reference TRBV19 and TRBJ1-4, is DGGITQSPKYLFRKEGQNVTLSCEQNLNHDAMYWYRQDPGQGLRLIYYSQIVNDFQKGDIAEGYSVSREKKESFPLTVTSAQKNPTAFYLCASSMGAAVDEKLFFGSGTQLSVL.

This clone was seen only a few times. The gene calls are TRBV19 and TRBJ1-4; 7 bases fit TRBD1. Germline V gene sequence: CDR1 LNHDA, CDR2 SQIVND (reference sequence). The CDR3 has 13 residues. V lost 10 bases and J lost 5; bases outside the gene matches: 7. CDR3 region: CATQGGLNEKLFF. In nucleotides, the CDR3 is TGTGCCACCCAGGGGGGACTCAATGAAAAACTGTTTTTT.

The rearrangement joins TRBV19 to TRBJ1-2; 8 bases map to TRBD1. CDR3 length: 12 residues. The germline V gene has CDR1 LNHDA and CDR2 SQIVND (reference sequence). Trimming took 5 bases from V and 6 from J; bases not matched to a gene: 2. The CDR3 is CASSLTGDGYTF. The DNA of the CDR3 is TGTGCCAGTAGTTTGACAGGGGATGGCTACACCTTC.

The chain couples TRBV19 to TRBJ2-1; no reliable D call. The CDR3 spans 17 residues. Trimming took off 2 bases at V and 7 bases at J, with 21 bases between the two ends. Looked up from germline, CDR1 is LNHDA and CDR2 is SQIVND (reference sequence). Here the CDR3 reads CASSIYRVLFLRNEQFF. The CDR3 DNA follows: TGTGCCAGTAGTATATACCGAGTCTTGTTTTTACGTAATGAGCAGTTCTTC.

This clone appeared once. The J gene is TRBJ2-7, the V gene TRBV9; D ambiguous. V lost 0 bases and J 7 bases, leaving 14 bases between the germline ends. This CDR3 comprises 14 residues. Per germline, CDR1 SGDLS and CDR2 YYNGEE. CDR3 amino acids: CASSVDGEWAEQYF. In DNA, the CDR3 is TGTGCCAGCAGCGTAGACGGAGAGTGGGCAGAGCAGTACTTC.